This T cell receptor beta chain was found in a study of cytomegalovirus exposure and HLA in healthy donors. Regarding the study as a whole: HLA-A and HLA-B allele assignments for most subjects were reportedly predicted accurately using TCR beta sequences.

This clone came up once. Its specificity is unknown. After removal of 3 bases from V and 9 bases from J, the junction contained 5 bases not matched to a gene. This CDR3 is built from 13 residues. Germline V gene lookup returns CDR1 SGHDT and CDR2 YYEEEE. Whereas donors were nominally healthy upon sampling, unrecorded immune exposures were probable. The PCR employed 60 Vbeta primers together with 13 Jbeta primers. In the study's own analysis: Later reanalysis found 70 million to 95 million unique TCR beta chains, roughly 10 million of them shared. Measured with immunoSEQ multiplex PCR; TCRdb has only the in-frame clones, and not every one. D and trimming were read from the DNA, whereas the V and J calls and clone size are those reported in that table. Here the sample spans approximately 200,000 clones, 79% being singletons.

This sequence originates from a girl under 18 in good health and CMV-seropositive. The J gene is TRBJ1-2, the V gene TRBV5-6, with TRBD1 matching 10 bases. Source material: PBMCs. The CDR3 reads CASSSRDRGRYTF. The CDR3 DNA sequence: TGTGCCAGCAGCTCCCGGGACAGGGGTCGCTACACCTTC.